Described below is a single T cell receptor (beta chain) sequence and its context. Its matching antigen is unknown. The CDR3 length is 16 residues. V was pared by 0 bases and J by 7 bases, with 4 bases of the junction left unmatched. The germline CDR1 and CDR2 sequences are KGHSH and LQKENI. The TCRbeta library incorporated unique molecular identifiers. Via MiXCR, TCRdb re-called the PCR reads, giving one row per CDR3 protein. The sample consists of about 980,000 distinct CDR3 sequences, roughly 29% of them appearing once. This entry belongs to a study of T-cell reconstitution after alpha-beta-depleted transplantation in children. Study conclusions and caveats: Elevated TCRbeta diversity at day 60 was traced, in some patients, to surviving recipient T cells and thymic progenitors. There were reportedly several hundred expanded graft clones from which alpha-beta T cells came about two months after transplant. Newly produced T cells mostly accounted for T-cell counts and diversity one year post-transplant.

The origin of this receptor is a boy under two years old who had a stem cell transplant for SCID, so the T cells may come from the graft donor. V and J are TRBV18 and TRBJ2-1, with TRBD1 identical over 12 bases. Sequenced here: PBMCs, mostly from graft donor cells, sampled 360 days after TCRalphabeta/CD19-depleted stem cell transplant. In DNA, the CDR3 is TGTGCCAGCTCACCACCCGCGGGACAGGGGGCTAATGAGCAGTTCTTC. This gives the protein CASSPPAGQGANEQFF.